Sequencing of this T cell receptor (beta chain) was carried out in a study of T cell responses to AZD1222 COVID-19 vaccine. Repertoires were generated with immunoSEQ multiplex PCR, while TCRdb's copy carries only in-frame clones and drops some. The top ten hold roughly 3% of the sample, which has fewer than 120,000 clones, around 90% seen once. The CDR3 totals 15 residues. V lost 6 bases to trimming and J lost 2 bases, with 17 bases between them. Germline V CDR1 and CDR2: PRHDT, FYEKMQ (reference sequence). The specimen comprised peripheral blood, sampled on day 0 of AZD1222 vaccination. The V gene is TRBV13, the J gene TRBJ2-7; D is undetermined. This TCR derives from an adult in good health. CDR3 loop: CASSKKGRKTYEQYF. The CDR3, as DNA: TGTGCCAGCAGTAAAAAAGGAAGAAAGACCTACGAGCAGTACTTC.